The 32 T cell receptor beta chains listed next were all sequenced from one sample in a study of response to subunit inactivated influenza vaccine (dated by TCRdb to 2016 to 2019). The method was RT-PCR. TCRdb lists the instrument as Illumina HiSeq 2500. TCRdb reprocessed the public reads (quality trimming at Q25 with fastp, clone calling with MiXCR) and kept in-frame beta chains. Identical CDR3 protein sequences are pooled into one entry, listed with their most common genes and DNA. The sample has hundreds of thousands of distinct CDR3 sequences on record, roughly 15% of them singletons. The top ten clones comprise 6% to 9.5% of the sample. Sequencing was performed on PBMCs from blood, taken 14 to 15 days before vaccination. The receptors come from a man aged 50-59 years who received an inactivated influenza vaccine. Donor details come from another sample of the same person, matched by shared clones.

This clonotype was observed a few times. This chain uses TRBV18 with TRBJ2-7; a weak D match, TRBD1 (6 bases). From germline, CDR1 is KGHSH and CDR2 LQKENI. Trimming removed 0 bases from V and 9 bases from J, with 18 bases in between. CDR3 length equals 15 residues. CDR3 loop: CASSPPPGESNGQYF. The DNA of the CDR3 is TGTGCCAGCTCACCACCCCCAGGGGAGAGTAATGGGCAGTACTTC.

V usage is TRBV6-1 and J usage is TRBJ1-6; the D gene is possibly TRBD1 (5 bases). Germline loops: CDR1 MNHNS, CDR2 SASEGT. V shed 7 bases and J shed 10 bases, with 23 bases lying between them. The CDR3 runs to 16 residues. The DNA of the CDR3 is TGTGCCAGCAACAAACAAGCGACACAGGCTGGCTCACCCCTCCACTTT. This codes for CASNKQATQAGSPLHF.

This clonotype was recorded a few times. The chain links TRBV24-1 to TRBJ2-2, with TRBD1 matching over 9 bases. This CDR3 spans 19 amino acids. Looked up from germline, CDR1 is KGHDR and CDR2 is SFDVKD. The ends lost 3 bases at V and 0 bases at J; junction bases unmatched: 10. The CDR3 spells CATSDTGQGAPSNTGELFF. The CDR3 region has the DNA TGTGCCACCAGTGATACGGGACAGGGAGCGCCCTCGAACACCGGGGAGCTGTTTTTT.

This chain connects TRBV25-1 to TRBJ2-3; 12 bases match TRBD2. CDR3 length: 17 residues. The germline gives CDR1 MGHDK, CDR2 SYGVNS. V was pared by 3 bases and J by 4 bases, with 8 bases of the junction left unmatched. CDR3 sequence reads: CASSDHPSGRASDTQYF. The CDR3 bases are TGTGCCAGCAGTGATCATCCTAGCGGGAGGGCATCAGATACGCAGTATTTT.

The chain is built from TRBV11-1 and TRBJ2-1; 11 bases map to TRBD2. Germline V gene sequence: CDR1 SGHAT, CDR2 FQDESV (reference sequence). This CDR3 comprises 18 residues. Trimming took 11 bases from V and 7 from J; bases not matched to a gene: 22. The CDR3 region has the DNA TGTGCCGCAGAAGGGGGACTAGCGGAATCGAATGGGGAGAATGAGCAGTTCTTC. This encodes CAAEGGLAESNGENEQFF.

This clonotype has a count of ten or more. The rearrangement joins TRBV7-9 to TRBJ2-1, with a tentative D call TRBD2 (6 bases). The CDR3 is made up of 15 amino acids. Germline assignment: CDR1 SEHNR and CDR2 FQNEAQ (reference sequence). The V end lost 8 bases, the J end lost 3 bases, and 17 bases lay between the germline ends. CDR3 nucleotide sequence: TGTGCCAGCTCGGGCCCGCGGGACCACTACAATGAGCAGTTCTTC. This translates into CASSGPRDHYNEQFF.

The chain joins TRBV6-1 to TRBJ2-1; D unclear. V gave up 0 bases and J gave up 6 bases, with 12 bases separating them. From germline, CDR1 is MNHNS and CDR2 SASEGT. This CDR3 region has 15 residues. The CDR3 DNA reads TGTGCCAGCAGTGAAGCGGGATGGAGCCCCAATGAGCAGTTCTTC. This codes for CASSEAGWSPNEQFF.

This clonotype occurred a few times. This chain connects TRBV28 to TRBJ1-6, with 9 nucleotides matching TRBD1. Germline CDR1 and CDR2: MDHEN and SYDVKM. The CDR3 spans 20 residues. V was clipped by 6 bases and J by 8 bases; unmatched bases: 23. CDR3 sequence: CASRPWTLSLLGQGYSPLHF. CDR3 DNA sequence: TGTGCCAGCAGACCTTGGACCCTCTCACTCCTGGGACAGGGTTATTCACCCCTCCACTTT.

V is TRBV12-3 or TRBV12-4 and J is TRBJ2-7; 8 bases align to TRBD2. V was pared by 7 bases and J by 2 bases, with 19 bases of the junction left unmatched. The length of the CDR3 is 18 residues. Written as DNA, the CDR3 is TGTGCCAGCACCCAGAAGAAGAACTCGGGACTAGTCCCCTACGAGCAGTACTTC. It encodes CASTQKKNSGLVPYEQYF.

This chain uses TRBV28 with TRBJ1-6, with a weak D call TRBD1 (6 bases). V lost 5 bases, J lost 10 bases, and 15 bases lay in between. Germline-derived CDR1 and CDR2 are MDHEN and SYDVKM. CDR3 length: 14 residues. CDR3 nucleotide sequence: TGTGCCAGCAGTCGGACAGCGTTTGGATCACCCCTCCACTTT. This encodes CASSRTAFGSPLHF.

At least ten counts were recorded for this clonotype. In nucleotides, the CDR3 is TGCGCCAGCAGCTTAGCCGGGACAGGGGTACGCAATGAGCAGTTCTTC. Translating gives CASSLAGTGVRNEQFF. The chain couples TRBV5-1 to TRBJ2-1, with 10 bases lining up with TRBD1. Per the germline V gene, CDR1 is SGHRS and CDR2 is YFSETQ. This CDR3 region has 16 residues. Trimming cost V 2 bases and J 6 bases; bases outside gene matches: 8.

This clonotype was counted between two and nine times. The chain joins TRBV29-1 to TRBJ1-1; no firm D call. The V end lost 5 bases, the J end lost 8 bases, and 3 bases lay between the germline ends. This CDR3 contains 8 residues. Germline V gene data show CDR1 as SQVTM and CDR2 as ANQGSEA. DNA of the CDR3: TGCAGCGTTCAGGAAGCTTTCTTT. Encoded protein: CSVQEAFF. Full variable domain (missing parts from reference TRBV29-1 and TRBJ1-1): SAVISQKPSRDICQRGTSLTIQCQVDSQVTMMFWYRQQPGQSLTLIATANQGSEATYESGFVIDKFPISRPNLTFSTLTVSNMSPEDSSIYLCSVQEAFFGQGTRLTVV.

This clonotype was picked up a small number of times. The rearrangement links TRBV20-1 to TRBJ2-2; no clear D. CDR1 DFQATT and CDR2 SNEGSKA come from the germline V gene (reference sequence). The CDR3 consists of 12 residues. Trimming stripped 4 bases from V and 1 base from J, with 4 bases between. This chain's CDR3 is CSANMNTGELFF. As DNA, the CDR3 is TGCAGTGCTAACATGAACACCGGGGAGCTGTTTTTT.

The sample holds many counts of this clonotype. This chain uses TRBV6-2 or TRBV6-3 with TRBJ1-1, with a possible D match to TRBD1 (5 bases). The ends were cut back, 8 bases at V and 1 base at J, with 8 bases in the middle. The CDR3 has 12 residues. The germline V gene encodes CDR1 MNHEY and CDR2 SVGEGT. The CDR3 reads CASGRANTEAFF. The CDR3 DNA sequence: TGTGCCAGCGGCAGGGCGAACACTGAAGCTTTCTTT.

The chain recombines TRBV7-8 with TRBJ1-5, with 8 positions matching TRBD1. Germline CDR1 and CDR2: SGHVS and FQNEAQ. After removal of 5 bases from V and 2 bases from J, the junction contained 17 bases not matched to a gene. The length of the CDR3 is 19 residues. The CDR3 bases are TGTGCCAGCAGCGCGATCCCGGACAGGGCGGCGGTTGGCAATCAGCCCCAGCATTTT. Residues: CASSAIPDRAAVGNQPQHF.

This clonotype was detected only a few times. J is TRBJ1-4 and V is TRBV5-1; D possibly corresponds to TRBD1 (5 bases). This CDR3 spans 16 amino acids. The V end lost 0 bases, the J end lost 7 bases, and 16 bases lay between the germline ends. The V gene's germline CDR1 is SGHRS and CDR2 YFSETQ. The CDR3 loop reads CASSLGTGTKGEKLFF. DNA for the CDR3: TGCGCCAGCAGCTTGGGGACCGGGACCAAAGGTGAAAAACTGTTTTTT. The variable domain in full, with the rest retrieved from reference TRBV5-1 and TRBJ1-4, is KAGVTQTPRYLIKTRGQQVTLSCSPISGHRSVSWYQQTPGQGLQFLFEYFSETQRNKGNFPGRFSGRQFSNSRSEMNVSTLELGDSALYLCASSLGTGTKGEKLFFGSGTQLSVL.

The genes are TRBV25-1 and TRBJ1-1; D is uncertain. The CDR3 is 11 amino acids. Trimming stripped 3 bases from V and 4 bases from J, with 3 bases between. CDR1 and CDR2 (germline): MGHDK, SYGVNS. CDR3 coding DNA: TGTGCCAGCAGTGAGATCACTGAAGCTTTCTTT. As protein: CASSEITEAFF.

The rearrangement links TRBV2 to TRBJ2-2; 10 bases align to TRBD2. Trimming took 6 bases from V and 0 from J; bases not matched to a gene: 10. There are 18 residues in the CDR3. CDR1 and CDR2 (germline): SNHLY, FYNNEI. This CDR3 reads CASRAVLGLAANTGELFF. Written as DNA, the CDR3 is TGTGCCAGCAGAGCGGTTCTCGGACTAGCGGCGAACACCGGGGAGCTGTTTTTT.

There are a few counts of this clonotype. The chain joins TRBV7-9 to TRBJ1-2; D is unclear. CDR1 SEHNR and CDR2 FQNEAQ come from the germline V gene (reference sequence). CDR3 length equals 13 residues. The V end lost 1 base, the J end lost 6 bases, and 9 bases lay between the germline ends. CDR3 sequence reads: CASSLVLRDGYTF. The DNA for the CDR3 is TGTGCCAGCAGCTTAGTACTAAGAGATGGCTACACCTTC.

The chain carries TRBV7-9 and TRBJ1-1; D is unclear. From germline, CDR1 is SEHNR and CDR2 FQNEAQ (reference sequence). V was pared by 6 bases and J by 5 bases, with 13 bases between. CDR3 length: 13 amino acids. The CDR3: CASRAFGGTEAFF. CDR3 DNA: TGTGCCAGCAGAGCGTTCGGAGGGACTGAAGCTTTCTTT.

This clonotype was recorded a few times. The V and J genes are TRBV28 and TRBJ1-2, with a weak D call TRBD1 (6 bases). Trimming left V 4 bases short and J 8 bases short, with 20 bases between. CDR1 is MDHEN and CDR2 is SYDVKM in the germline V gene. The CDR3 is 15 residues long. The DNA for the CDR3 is TGTGCCAGCAGTTCGTCCGGTGTCACTAGGGGGGGCTACACCTTC. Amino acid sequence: CASSSSGVTRGGYTF.

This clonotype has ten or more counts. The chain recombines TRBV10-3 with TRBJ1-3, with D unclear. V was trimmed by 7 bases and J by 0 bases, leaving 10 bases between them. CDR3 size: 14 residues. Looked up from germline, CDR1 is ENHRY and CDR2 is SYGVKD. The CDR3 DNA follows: TGTGCCATCAATCCCGCCACCTCTGGAAACACCATATATTTT. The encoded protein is CAINPATSGNTIYF.

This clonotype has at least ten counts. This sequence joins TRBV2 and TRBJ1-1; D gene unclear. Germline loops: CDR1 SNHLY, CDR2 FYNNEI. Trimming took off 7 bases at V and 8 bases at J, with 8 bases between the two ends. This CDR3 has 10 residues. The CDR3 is CASMRLEAFF. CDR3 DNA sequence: TGTGCCAGCATGAGACTCGAAGCTTTCTTT.

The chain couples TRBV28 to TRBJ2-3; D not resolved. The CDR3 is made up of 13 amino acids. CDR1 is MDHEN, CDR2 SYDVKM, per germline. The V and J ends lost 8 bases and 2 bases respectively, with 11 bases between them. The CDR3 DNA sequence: TGTGCCAGCCTCGGCAGGAACACAGATACGCAGTATTTT. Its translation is CASLGRNTDTQYF. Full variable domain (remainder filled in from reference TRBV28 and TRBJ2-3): DVKVTQSSRYLVKRTGEKVFLECVQDMDHENMFWYRQDPGLGLRLIYFSYDVKMKEKGDIPEGYSVSREKKERFSLILESASTNQTSMYLCASLGRNTDTQYFGPGTRLTVL.

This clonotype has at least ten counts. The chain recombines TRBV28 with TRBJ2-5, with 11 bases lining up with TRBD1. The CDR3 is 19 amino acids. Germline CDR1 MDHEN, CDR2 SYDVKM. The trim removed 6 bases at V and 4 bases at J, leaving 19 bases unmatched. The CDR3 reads CASSNDSGTGGHSVETQYF. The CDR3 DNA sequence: TGTGCCAGCAGCAACGATTCCGGGACAGGGGGACACTCTGTAGAGACCCAGTACTTC.

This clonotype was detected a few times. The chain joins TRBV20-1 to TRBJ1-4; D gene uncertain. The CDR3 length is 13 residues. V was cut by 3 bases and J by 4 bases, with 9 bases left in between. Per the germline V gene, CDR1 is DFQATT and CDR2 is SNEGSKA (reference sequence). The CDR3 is CSASGSNNEKLFF. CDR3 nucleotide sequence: TGCAGTGCTAGTGGCAGTAATAATGAAAAACTGTTTTTT.

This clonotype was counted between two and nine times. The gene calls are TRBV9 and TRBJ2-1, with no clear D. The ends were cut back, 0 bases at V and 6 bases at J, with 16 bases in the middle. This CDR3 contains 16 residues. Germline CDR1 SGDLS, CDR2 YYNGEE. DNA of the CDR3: TGTGCCAGCAGCGTAGGAGCGACGGCTAGTAGCAATGAGCAGTTCTTC. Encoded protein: CASSVGATASSNEQFF.

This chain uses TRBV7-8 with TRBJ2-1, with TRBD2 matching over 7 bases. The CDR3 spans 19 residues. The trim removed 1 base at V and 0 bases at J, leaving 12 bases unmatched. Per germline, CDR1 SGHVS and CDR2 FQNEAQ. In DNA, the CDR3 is TGTGCCAGCAGCTTAGAATCTGTAATAGCGGGCTACTCCTACAATGAGCAGTTCTTC. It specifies CASSLESVIAGYSYNEQFF. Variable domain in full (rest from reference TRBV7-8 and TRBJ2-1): GAGVSQSPRYKVAKRGQDVALRCDPISGHVSLFWYQQALGQGPEFLTYFQNEAQLDKSGLPSDRFFAERPEGSVSTLKIQRTQQEDSAVYLCASSLESVIAGYSYNEQFFGPGTRLTVL.

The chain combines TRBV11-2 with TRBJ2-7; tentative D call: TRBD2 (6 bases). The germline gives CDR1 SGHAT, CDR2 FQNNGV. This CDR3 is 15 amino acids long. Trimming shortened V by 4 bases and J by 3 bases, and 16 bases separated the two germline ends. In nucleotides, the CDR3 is TGTGCCAGCAGCTCGACTAGGGACCTCTTCTACGAGCAGTACTTC. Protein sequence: CASSSTRDLFYEQYF.

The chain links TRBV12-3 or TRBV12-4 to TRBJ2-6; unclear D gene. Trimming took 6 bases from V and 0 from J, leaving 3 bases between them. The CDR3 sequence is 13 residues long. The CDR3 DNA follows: TGTGCCAGCAGATTCTCTGGGGCCAACGTCCTGACTTTC. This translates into CASRFSGANVLTF.

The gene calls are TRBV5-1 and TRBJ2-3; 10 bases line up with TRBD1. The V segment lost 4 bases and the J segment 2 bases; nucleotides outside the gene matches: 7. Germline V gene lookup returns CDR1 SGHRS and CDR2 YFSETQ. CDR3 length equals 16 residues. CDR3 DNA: TGCGCCAGCAGCCCCTACGGGACAGGGGTCACAGATACGCAGTATTTT. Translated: CASSPYGTGVTDTQYF.

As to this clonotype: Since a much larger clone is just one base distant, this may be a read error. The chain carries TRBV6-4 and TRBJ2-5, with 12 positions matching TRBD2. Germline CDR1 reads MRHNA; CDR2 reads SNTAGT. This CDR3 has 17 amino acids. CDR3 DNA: TGTACCAGCAGTTTTGGGCTAGCGGGAGGGCGAGACGAGACCCAGTACTTC. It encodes CTSSFGLAGGRDETQYF.